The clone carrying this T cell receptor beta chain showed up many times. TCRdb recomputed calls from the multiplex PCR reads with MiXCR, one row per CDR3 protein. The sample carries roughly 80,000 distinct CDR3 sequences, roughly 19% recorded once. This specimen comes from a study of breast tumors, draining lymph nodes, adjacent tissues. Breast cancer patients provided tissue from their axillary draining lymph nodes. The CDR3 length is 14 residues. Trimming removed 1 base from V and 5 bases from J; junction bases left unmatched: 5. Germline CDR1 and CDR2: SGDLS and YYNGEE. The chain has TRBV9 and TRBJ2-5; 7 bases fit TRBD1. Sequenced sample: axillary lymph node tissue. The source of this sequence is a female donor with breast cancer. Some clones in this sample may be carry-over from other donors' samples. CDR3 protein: CASSVKGARETQYF. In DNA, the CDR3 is TGTGCCAGCAGCGTAAAGGGGGCGCGTGAGACCCAGTACTTC. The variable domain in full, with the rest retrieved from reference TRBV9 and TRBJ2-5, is DSGVTQTPKHLITATGQRVTLRCSPRSGDLSVYWYQQSLDQGLQFLIQYYNGEERAKGNILERFSAQQFPDLHSELNLSSLELGDSALYFCASSVKGARETQYFGPGTRLLVL.